This TCR beta chain stems from a study of OX40 agonist ivuxolimab in advanced cancers. For the wider study: Ivuxolimab was an agonistic, fully human IgG2 monoclonal antibody directed against OX40 (CD134), a costimulatory receptor. Intravenous ivuxolimab was administered to patients every 2 weeks at six dose levels: 0.01, 0.1, 0.3, 1.5, 3 and 10 mg/kg. Of the roughly 51 patients in dose escalation, some 20 had hepatocellular carcinoma, about 15 had melanoma, 9 had renal cell carcinoma and 9 had head and neck cancer. The dose-escalation cohort was roughly 80% male with a mean age of approximately 60 years, ranging from roughly 20 to 80. Patients were allowed to have had prior anti-PD-1, anti-PD-L1 or anti-CTLA-4 therapy, and 30% to 40% of the dose-escalation patients had previously received checkpoint inhibitors. Partial responses occurred in three dose-escalation patients, of whom one had hepatocellular carcinoma and two had cutaneous melanoma. Peripheral TCRbeta sequencing was intended to test whether TCR sequence diversity was altered and clonal T-cell expansion was caused by ivuxolimab. The paper covers the monotherapy dose-escalation part of the phase I ivuxolimab trial, which included N of about 50 patients. Overall study results and their limits: After ivuxolimab, CD8+ T cells had more expanded clones than CD4+ T cells on average. At doses of 0.1 to 3.0 mg/kg, clonal expansion of both CD4+ and CD8+ T cells in blood was seen between baseline and week 6. The antigen specificity of the peripheral T cells that underwent clonal expansion was not determined. Low levels of normalized T-cell clonal expansion were also shown by some nonresponding patients. In partial responders in the 0.1-3.0 mg/kg groups, normalized peripheral clonal expansion was found to be among the lowest, especially among CD8+ T cells.

The germline V gene sets CDR1 to SGHRS and CDR2 to YFSETQ. The CDR3 measures 14 amino acids from cysteine to phenylalanine. Just CDR3 DNA is preserved here, 42 bases in frame from base 1. V is pruned by 2 bases and J by 0 bases, leaving 2 bases of the junction without a gene match. Patients with autoimmune disease history or receiving systemic immunosuppression were excluded from the trial. Peripheral blood for TCR sequencing was drawn from every dose cohort at baseline, at cycle 4 day 1 and at cycle 7 day 1. Samples were obtained from an open-label, multicenter, first-in-human phase I dose-escalation trial of ivuxolimab. The trial enrolled adults with locally advanced or metastatic head and neck squamous cell, hepatocellular, melanoma or renal cell carcinoma. CD4+ and CD8+ T cells were sorted separately from peripheral blood before TCR sequencing. As regards this clone: It has no known antigen specificity. No base-level quality is on record; no much larger clone is a single base apart.

To sequence the TCRbeta CDR3 region, genomic DNA was isolated from the sorted cells. TCRbeta CDR3 regions were sequenced using the immunoSEQ Assay. TCRdb stores this immuneACCESS table with in-frame sequences only. Part of the clones is absent; in the studies checked, under half of the shortfall reflects unresolved V genes, and no reason is known for the rest. This sample is represented by 70,000 or so clones; about 90% of them were singletons. 10% to 13% of the sample lies in the top ten. The source is an adult with an advanced solid tumor such as melanoma, head and neck, liver or kidney cancer. The input for sequencing was CD4+ or CD8+ T cells sorted from blood, taken in a trial of the OX40 agonist ivuxolimab. The sequence links TRBV5-1 to TRBJ2-7; 7 junctional bases match TRBD2. CDR3 region: CASSFSSGSYEQYF. The bases read TGCGCCAGCAGCTTTTCTAGCGGCTCCTACGAGCAGTACTTC.